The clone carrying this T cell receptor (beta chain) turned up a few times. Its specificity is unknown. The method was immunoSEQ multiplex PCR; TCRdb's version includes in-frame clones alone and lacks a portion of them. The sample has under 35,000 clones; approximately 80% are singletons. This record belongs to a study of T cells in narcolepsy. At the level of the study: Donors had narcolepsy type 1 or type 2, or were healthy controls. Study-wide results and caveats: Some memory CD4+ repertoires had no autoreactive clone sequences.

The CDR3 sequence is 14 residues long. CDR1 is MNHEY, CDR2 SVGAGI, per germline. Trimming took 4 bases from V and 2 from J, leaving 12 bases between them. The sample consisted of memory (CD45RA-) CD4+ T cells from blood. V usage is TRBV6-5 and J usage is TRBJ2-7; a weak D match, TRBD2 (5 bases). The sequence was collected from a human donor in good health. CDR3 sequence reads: CASSSQDGTYEQYF. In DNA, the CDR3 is TGTGCCAGCAGTTCCCAGGACGGGACCTACGAGCAGTACTTC.